This T cell receptor beta chain was observed in a study of T-cell reconstitution after alpha-beta-depleted transplantation in children. General observations from the study: Fresh T-cell production supplied most of the T-cell counts and diversity seen one year after transplant.

This clonotype was counted ten times or more. The antigen remains undetermined. The junction departs from germline at one end; a sequencing error may be responsible. The germline gives CDR1 SGDLS, CDR2 YYNGEE. The CDR3 runs to 15 residues. TCRbeta library preparation incorporated unique molecular identifiers. From the PCR reads, TCRdb called clonotypes with MiXCR, one entry per CDR3 protein. The sample lists a few hundred thousand distinct CDR3 sequences; roughly 8.2% were seen once. This specimen consisted of peripheral blood, obtained 360 days after TCRalphabeta/CD19-depleted stem cell transplant. The rearrangement uses TRBV9 and TRBJ2-7, with TRBD2 identical over 13 bases. This sequence originates from a female patient aged 2-15 years who had a stem cell transplant for Fanconi anemia, so the T cells may come from the graft donor. For the CDR3, the DNA is TGTGCCAGCAGCTACACCGGGACTAGCGGGACCCAACTCCGTTTC. Translated: CASSYTGTSGTQLRF.